Presented here are 15 T cell receptor beta chains from one specimen sequenced in a study of regulatory T cells in long-lasting Graves disease. As to time point: newly diagnosed GD, antithyroid drugs for less than 3 months. The TCR library was made from RNA that had been extracted from PBMCs in TRIzol. Arm-PCR of CDR3 regions with iRepertoire HTBI primers generated TCR beta libraries. TCRdb re-derived calls from the multiplex PCR reads in MiXCR, one entry per CDR3 protein. The sample holds 400,000 to 500,000 distinct CDR3 sequences; around 15% are singletons and the top ten take 20% to 25%. This sample was shared with a second study, whose subject was T cells in Graves' hyperthyroidism and ophthalmopathy.

The material was peripheral blood mononuclear cells (PBMCs), obtained at new diagnosis, from a patient treated with antithyroid drugs. The receptors stem from a woman under 30 with Graves disease.

This clonotype was recorded many times. The chain combines TRBV28 with TRBJ2-1; weak D call: TRBD2 (5 bases). CDR1 and CDR2 (germline): MDHEN, SYDVKM. The CDR3 length is 16 residues. V lost 4 bases and J lost 7, with 20 bases in between. CDR3 coding DNA: TGTGCCAGCAGTTCGCCTGGGGAAGTTACTAGAAATGAGCAGTTCTTC. Residues: CASSSPGEVTRNEQFF.

This clonotype has more than one count but fewer than ten. The chain has TRBV7-3 and TRBJ2-7; TRBD2 aligns across 9 bases. Germline V gives CDR1 SGHTA, CDR2 FQGTGA. This CDR3 comprises 15 residues. J gave up 5 bases and V 3 bases, and 8 bases lay outside the gene matches. The CDR3 protein is CASSFGSSGRNEQYF. CDR3 coding DNA: TGTGCCAGCAGCTTTGGTAGTAGCGGGAGAAACGAGCAGTACTTC.

This clonotype was seen a handful of times. V is TRBV28 and J is TRBJ2-1; 14 bases line up with TRBD2. Germline-derived CDR1 and CDR2 are MDHEN and SYDVKM. The J segment lost 2 bases and the V segment lost 7 bases, leaving 13 bases of the junction unmatched. The CDR3 consists of 19 residues. CDR3 residues: CASIPHGTSGRFPYNEQFF. DNA of the CDR3: TGTGCCAGCATCCCCCATGGGACTAGCGGGAGATTCCCCTACAATGAGCAGTTCTTC.

This clonotype has ten or more counts. The chain employs TRBV28 and TRBJ1-4; D possibly corresponds to TRBD1 (5 bases). Germline CDR1 MDHEN, CDR2 SYDVKM. CDR3 length equals 14 residues. V dropped 3 bases and J dropped 8 bases, with 13 bases sitting between them. CDR3 sequence reads: CASSFWIGVEKLFF. CDR3 coding DNA: TGTGCCAGCAGTTTCTGGATAGGGGTAGAAAAACTGTTTTTT.

This clonotype occurred many times. V is TRBV2 and J is TRBJ2-2; TRBD2 aligns across 10 bases. Germline V lookup: CDR1 SNHLY, CDR2 FYNNEI. The CDR3 is made up of 16 amino acids. The V gene end was trimmed by 5 bases and the J gene end by 6 bases; junction bases not matched to a gene: 9. The DNA for the CDR3 is TGTGCCAGCAGTTACATAGCGGGAGGTGGGGCCGGGGAGCTGTTTTTT. Translated, it gives CASSYIAGGGAGELFF.

This clonotype occurred once. The rearrangement links TRBV9 to TRBJ2-1, with D perhaps matching TRBD2 (5 bases). The V and J ends lost 5 bases and 5 bases respectively, with 29 bases between them. The CDR3 is made up of 19 amino acids. The germline V gene has CDR1 SGDLS and CDR2 YYNGEE. The CDR3 is CASRPRPGNTSISDNEQFF. CDR3 DNA sequence: TGTGCCAGCAGACCAAGGCCGGGGAATACATCTATTTCTGACAATGAGCAGTTCTTC.

This clonotype showed up just once. Being one base from a much bigger clone, this may be a read error. This chain connects TRBV3-1 to TRBJ2-1, with TRBD2 identical over 7 bases. CDR1 LGHDT and CDR2 YNNKEL come from the germline V gene (reference sequence). This CDR3 spans 14 amino acids. This CDR3 is CASSEGAGIIPQCF. The CDR3 bases are TGTGCCAGCAGCGAAGGAGCGGGAATCATTCCCCAGTGCTTC.

This chain links TRBV6-1 with TRBJ2-6; TRBD1 might be the D (5 bases). The CDR3 covers 16 residues. Between the trimmed V and J ends, which lost 6 bases and 0 bases, there was a span of 12 bases. Germline CDR1 is MNHNS and CDR2 is SASEGT. CDR3 loop: CASRSTGNSGANVLTF. DNA of the CDR3: TGTGCCAGCAGGTCTACAGGAAACTCTGGGGCCAACGTCCTGACTTTC.

This sequence joins TRBV28 and TRBJ2-2; D uncertain. This CDR3 comprises 12 residues. CDR1 and CDR2 from the germline V gene are MDHEN and SYDVKM. V shed 8 bases and J shed 0 bases, with 4 bases lying between them. This CDR3 is CASLSNTGELFF. CDR3 in DNA: TGTGCCAGCTTATCGAACACCGGGGAGCTGTTTTTT.

The rearrangement joins TRBV5-6 to TRBJ2-2; 9 bases fit TRBD1. From germline, CDR1 is SGHDT and CDR2 YYEEEE. Germline trimming cut 2 bases from V and 7 bases from J; bases unmatched to any gene: 9. The CDR3 spans 16 residues. As DNA, the CDR3 is TGTGCCAGCAGCTTACCGGGACAGGGACGCATCGGGGAGCTGTTTTTT. Protein sequence: CASSLPGQGRIGELFF. Full variable domain (rest looked up from reference TRBV5-6 and TRBJ2-2): DAGVTQSPTHLIKTRGQQVTLRCSPKSGHDTVSWYQQALGQGPQFIFQYYEEEERQRGNFPDRFSGHQFPNYSSELNVNALLLGDSALYLCASSLPGQGRIGELFFGEGSRLTVL.

This clonotype was counted only a few times. This chain uses TRBV18 with TRBJ1-3; D possibly corresponds to TRBD1 (6 bases). From germline, CDR1 is KGHSH and CDR2 LQKENI. Between the trimmed V and J ends, which lost 2 bases and 3 bases, there was a span of 14 bases. The CDR3 has 16 residues. DNA for the CDR3: TGTGCCAGCTCACCAATAGACGACAGGTTTGGAAACACCATATATTTT. This gives the protein CASSPIDDRFGNTIYF.

This clonotype has only a few counts. Here the CDR3 reads CSAREINEQYF. Here the CDR3 DNA reads TGCAGTGCTAGAGAAATAAACGAGCAGTACTTC. The V and J genes are TRBV20-1 and TRBJ2-7; D unclear. Trimming removed 0 bases from V and 5 bases from J, with 5 bases in between. Germline V gene lookup returns CDR1 DFQATT and CDR2 SNEGSKA (reference sequence). There are 11 residues in the CDR3.

This clonotype appeared many times. The V gene is TRBV28, the J gene TRBJ1-1; 7 bases map to TRBD1. Germline V CDR1 and CDR2: MDHEN, SYDVKM. The junction had 10 bases not matched to a gene; V was cut back by 7 bases and J by 2 bases. The CDR3 runs 15 residues. The CDR3 bases are TGTGCCAGCATTGAGAGGACAGGCCTAAACACTGAAGCTTTCTTT. Residues: CASIERTGLNTEAFF.

This clonotype was detected ten times or more. This chain uses TRBV7-8 with TRBJ1-5, with 9 bases fitting TRBD1. The V segment lost 4 bases and the J segment 2 bases; nucleotides outside the gene matches: 3. The CDR3 has 15 amino acids. The germline CDR1 and CDR2 sequences are SGHVS and FQNEAQ. In DNA, the CDR3 is TGTGCCAGCAGCTGGGACAGGGTGGGCAATCAGCCCCAGCATTTT. Protein sequence: CASSWDRVGNQPQHF.

This clonotype showed up just a few times. V gene TRBV5-5 combines with J gene TRBJ1-1; D is possibly TRBD1 (6 bases). CDR3 length: 13 amino acids. V lost 4 bases and J lost 5, with 12 bases in between. Germline V gene lookup returns CDR1 SGHKS and CDR2 YYEKEE (reference sequence). CDR3 nucleotides: TGTGCCAGCAGCACTACAGGGAAGACTGAAGCTTTCTTT. It encodes CASSTTGKTEAFF.